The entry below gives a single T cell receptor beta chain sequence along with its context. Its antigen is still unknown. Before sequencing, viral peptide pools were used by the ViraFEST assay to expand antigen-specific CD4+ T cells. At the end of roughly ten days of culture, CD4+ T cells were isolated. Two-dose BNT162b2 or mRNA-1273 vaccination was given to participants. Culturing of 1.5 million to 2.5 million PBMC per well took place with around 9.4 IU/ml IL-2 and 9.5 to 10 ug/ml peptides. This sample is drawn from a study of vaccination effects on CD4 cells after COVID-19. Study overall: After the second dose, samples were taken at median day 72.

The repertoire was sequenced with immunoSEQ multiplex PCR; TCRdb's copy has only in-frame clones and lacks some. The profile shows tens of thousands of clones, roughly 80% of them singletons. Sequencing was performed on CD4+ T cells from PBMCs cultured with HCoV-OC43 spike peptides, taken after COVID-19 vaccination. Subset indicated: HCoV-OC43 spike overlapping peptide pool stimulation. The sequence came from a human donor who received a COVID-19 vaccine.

CDR3 sequence reads: CASSVRPRPDTGELFF. DNA for the CDR3: TGTGCCAGCAGCGTGCGGCCCCGTCCCGACACCGGGGAGCTGTTTTTT. This sequence joins TRBV5-8 and TRBJ2-2; D is ambiguous. The V end lost 4 bases, the J end lost 3 bases, and 16 bases lay between the germline ends. Germline V gene lookup returns CDR1 SGHTS and CDR2 YDEGEE. This CDR3 is 16 amino acids long.